The 25 T cell receptor beta chains below were found in one sample sequenced in a study of Graves' ophthalmopathy and Graves' hyperthyroidism (dated 2018 in TCRdb). The instrument given in TCRdb is Illumina HiSeq 2000. For repertoire sequencing, TCR beta CDR3 regions were amplified from RNA transcripts. The first round was an RT-PCR using HTBI primers with the Qiagen OneStep RT-PCR kit, and this first round was followed by a second-round multiplex PCR, then size selection and purification. TCRdb reprocessed the public reads (quality trimming at Q25 with fastp, clone calling with MiXCR) and kept in-frame beta chains. Identical CDR3 protein sequences are pooled into one entry, listed with their most common genes and DNA. This sample has some 1.1 million distinct CDR3 sequences in its table, and roughly two fifths of those were observed once. Of the sample, more than 9.5% falls within the top ten clones.

Input material: peripheral blood or thyroid tissue (not recorded which). Source of these receptors: an adult man with Graves' hyperthyroidism.

This clonotype appeared many times. The chain couples TRBV2 to TRBJ1-4, with 7 nucleotides matching TRBD1. V trimming: 7 bases; J trimming: 5 bases; junction bases outside the gene matches: 7. The CDR3 loop spans 14 amino acids. Per germline, CDR1 SNHLY and CDR2 FYNNEI. CDR3 bases: TGTGCCAGCACCCCGACAGGGAGAAATGAAAAACTGTTTTTT. It codes for CASTPTGRNEKLFF.

Remarks on this clonotype: One junction end does not reproduce the germline sequence, and a read error may be involved. The chain couples TRBV7-9 to TRBJ2-7; D might be TRBD2 (5 bases). The CDR3 has 15 amino acids. The germline V gene has CDR1 SEHNR and CDR2 FQNEAQ (reference sequence). CDR3 sequence: CASSLGRGLAYEQYF. The CDR3 DNA follows: TGTGCCAGCAGTTTAGGTCGCGGGTTGGCTTACGAGCAGTACTTC.

The V and J genes are TRBV29-1 and TRBJ1-1; 9 bases are shared with TRBD1. Germline values: CDR1 SQVTM, CDR2 ANQGSEA. CDR3 length equals 12 residues. The CDR3 loop reads CSIGTGYTEAFF. CDR3 DNA: TGCAGTATCGGGACAGGGTACACTGAAGCTTTCTTT.

V is TRBV7-2 and J is TRBJ2-7; tentatively, D is TRBD2 (5 bases). With 5 bases removed from V and 0 bases from J, the gap between germline ends came to 20 bases. This CDR3 has 17 amino acids. From germline, CDR1 is SGHTA and CDR2 FQGNSA. The CDR3 spells CASSPSVWGVSSYEQYF. The CDR3 DNA reads as TGTGCCAGCAGCCCATCGGTATGGGGAGTGAGCTCCTACGAGCAGTACTTC. Full variable domain (outside the CDR3, taken from reference TRBV7-2 and TRBJ2-7): GAGVSQSPSNKVTEKGKDVELRCDPISGHTALYWYRQSLGQGLEFLIYFQGNSAPDKSGLPSDRFSAERTGGSVSTLTIQRTQQEDSAVYLCASSPSVWGVSSYEQYFGPGTRLTVT.

This clonotype has at least ten counts. This sequence joins TRBV7-2 and TRBJ2-7; D may be TRBD2 (5 bases). CDR3 size: 13 residues. CDR1 is SGHTA and CDR2 is FQGNSA in the germline V gene. The V gene lost 3 bases and the J gene lost 5 bases, with 11 bases spanning the gap. CDR3 in amino acids: CASSFVTGNEQYF. Here the CDR3 DNA reads TGTGCCAGCAGCTTTGTTACGGGAAACGAGCAGTACTTC. Full variable domain (remainder filled in from reference TRBV7-2 and TRBJ2-7): GAGVSQSPSNKVTEKGKDVELRCDPISGHTALYWYRQSLGQGLEFLIYFQGNSAPDKSGLPSDRFSAERTGGSVSTLTIQRTQQEDSAVYLCASSFVTGNEQYFGPGTRLTVT.

The chain combines TRBV12-3 or TRBV12-4 with TRBJ1-1; perhaps TRBD1 as D (6 bases). V was pared by 5 bases and J by 6 bases, with 19 bases between. This CDR3 spans 15 amino acids. The chain's CDR3 is CASSLGQGSDAEAFF. In DNA form, the CDR3 reads TGTGCCAGCAGTCTCGGTCAGGGGAGCGACGCTGAAGCTTTCTTT.

The rearrangement links TRBV15 to TRBJ1-2, with D uncertain. The CDR3 has 16 residues. The germline CDR1 and CDR2 sequences are LNHNV and YYDKDF (reference sequence). Trimming took 1 base from V and 10 from J, leaving 22 bases between them. The chain's CDR3 is CATSRGSQQNYEDYTF. The CDR3 region has the DNA TGTGCCACCAGCAGAGGCAGTCAGCAAAACTATGAGGACTACACCTTC.

This chain links TRBV5-1 with TRBJ1-6; D is uncertain. The CDR3 runs to 14 residues. V was clipped by 6 bases and J by 10 bases, with 17 bases between them. Per the germline V gene, CDR1 is SGHRS and CDR2 is YFSETQ. The CDR3 bases are TGCGCCAGCACCGACCCGGGATACGGGTCACCCCTCCACTTT. Translated: CASTDPGYGSPLHF.

As for this clonotype: Compared with germline, one end of the junction differs, possibly owing to a read error. This chain links TRBV10-3 with TRBJ1-6, with 7 bases matching TRBD1. Germline CDR1 is ENHRY and CDR2 is SYGVKD. This CDR3 comprises 14 residues. The CDR3 sequence: CASSEAGQSSPLHF. The DNA of the CDR3 is TGTGCCAGCAGTGAAGCGGGACAGAGTTCACCCCTCCACTTT.

This clonotype was recorded at least ten times. V usage is TRBV29-1 and J usage is TRBJ1-1; D might be TRBD1 (6 bases). Germline-derived CDR1 and CDR2 are SQVTM and ANQGSEA. Trimming stripped 4 bases from V and 7 bases from J, with 10 bases between. There are 11 residues in the CDR3. CDR3 DNA sequence: TGCAGCGTTGCAGGGGCAGGTGAAGCTTTCTTT. This translates into CSVAGAGEAFF.

This clonotype was picked up a small number of times. Possible read error: a much larger clone is one base away. V gene TRBV7-2 combines with J gene TRBJ1-4; D gene ambiguous. The CDR3 contains 13 residues. Germline assignment: CDR1 SGHTA and CDR2 FQGNSA. CDR3 DNA: TGCGCCAGCGCTGGAGGGTTGAGAGAAAAACTGTTTTTT. Translation: CASAGGLREKLFF.

The chain employs TRBV6-6 and TRBJ2-5, with TRBD1 matching over 10 bases. The V gene's germline CDR1 is MNHNY and CDR2 SVGAGI (reference sequence). The CDR3 length is 13 residues. With 5 bases clipped from V and 5 bases from J, the junction kept 2 bases outside the gene matches. For the CDR3, the DNA is TGTGCCAGCAGTGGACAGGGGGGGGAGACCCAGTACTTC. This codes for CASSGQGGETQYF.

For this clonotype: This likely comes from a read error, as the CDR3 has no conserved phenylalanine or tryptophan at its end. The DNA is left out, because the CDR3 cannot be placed on it with certainty; the CDR3 is given as TCRdb lists it. V usage is TRBV9 and J usage is TRBJ2-6. The CDR3 length is 16 residues, termini included. Germline CDR1 and CDR2: SGDLS and YYNGEE. The chain's CDR3 is CASSASGISGANVLVL.

The gene calls are TRBV6-5 and TRBJ2-6; 9 positions agree with TRBD1. CDR3 length equals 16 residues. Trimming removed 7 bases from V and 2 bases from J; junction bases left unmatched: 6. Per the germline V gene, CDR1 is MNHEY and CDR2 is SVGAGI. CDR3 region: CASKGQGLAGANVLTF. The DNA of the CDR3 is TGTGCCAGCAAAGGACAGGGGCTAGCTGGGGCCAACGTCCTGACTTTC.

The sample holds a few counts of this clonotype. V gene TRBV5-4 combines with J gene TRBJ2-7; possibly TRBD2 for D (5 bases). With 1 base removed from V and 5 bases from J, the gap between germline ends came to 13 bases. CDR1 is SGHNT and CDR2 is YYREEE in the germline V gene (reference sequence). The CDR3 runs 14 residues. The CDR3 region has the DNA TGTGCCAGCAGCTTGTCGGCGGGTAGTGACGAGCAGTACTTC. Amino acid sequence: CASSLSAGSDEQYF.

The J gene is TRBJ1-1, the V gene TRBV30, with D possibly TRBD1 on 6 matching bases. Trimming left V 3 bases short and J 4 bases short, with 12 bases between. Germline V gene data show CDR1 as GTSNPN and CDR2 as SVGIG (reference sequence). The CDR3 covers 13 residues. The CDR3 bases are TGTGCCTGGAGAAAGGACAGTCCCACTGAAGCTTTCTTT. Protein: CAWRKDSPTEAFF. Full variable domain (outside the CDR3, taken from reference TRBV30 and TRBJ1-1): SQTIHQWPATLVQPVGSPLSLECTVEGTSNPNLYWYRQAAGRGLQLLFYSVGIGQISSEVPQNLSASRPQDRQFILSSKKLLLSDSGFYLCAWRKDSPTEAFFGQGTRLTVV.

This clonotype was picked up a small number of times. V and J are TRBV7-3 and TRBJ2-2, with TRBD1 matching over 11 bases. V lost 5 bases and J lost 7; bases outside the gene matches: 9. CDR1 and CDR2 from the germline V gene are SGHTA and FQGTGA. The CDR3 loop spans 16 amino acids. CDR3 sequence: CASSLQGQGVGGELFF. The DNA of the CDR3 is TGTGCCAGCAGCCTACAGGGACAGGGGGTCGGCGGGGAGCTGTTTTTT.

This clonotype was found many times. This chain joins TRBV5-1 and TRBJ1-1, with TRBD1 as a possible D gene (6 bases). CDR1 SGHRS and CDR2 YFSETQ come from the germline V gene. Trimming removed 4 bases from V and 6 bases from J, with 13 bases in between. This CDR3 is built from 13 residues. CDR3: CASSEDRFAEAFF. The CDR3 bases are TGCGCCAGCAGCGAAGACAGGTTCGCTGAAGCTTTCTTT.

As concerns this clonotype: Its ends do not fully match the called genes, so a read error is possible. V usage is TRBV10-3 and J usage is TRBJ2-7, with TRBD1 identical over 7 bases. This CDR3 comprises 16 residues. The germline V gene has CDR1 ENHRY and CDR2 SYGVKD. The CDR3 DNA follows: TGTGCCAGCAGTAACCGGGACAGCAGGCCCGTCCACGAGCAGTACTTC. Translated: CASSNRDSRPVHEQYF.

This clonotype was detected ten times or more. V and J are TRBV7-8 and TRBJ2-5, with a tentative D call TRBD1 (5 bases). Per the germline V gene, CDR1 is SGHVS and CDR2 is FQNEAQ. V dropped 6 bases and J dropped 5 bases, with 10 bases sitting between them. CDR3 length equals 12 residues. The CDR3 spells CASSQQAETQYF. DNA for the CDR3: TGTGCCAGCAGTCAACAGGCCGAGACCCAGTACTTC.

In its sample, this clonotype was seen many times. V usage is TRBV7-9 and J usage is TRBJ1-2, with D possibly being TRBD1 (5 bases). In germline, CDR1 is SEHNR, CDR2 FQNEAQ (reference sequence). V was cut by 7 bases and J by 5 bases, with 11 bases left in between. The CDR3 covers 12 residues. The CDR3, as DNA: TGTGCCAGCACAACGGAGGGGTATGGCTACACCTTC. Its translation: CASTTEGYGYTF.

This clonotype has ten or more counts. This chain joins TRBV4-3 and TRBJ1-2, with D unclear. Trimming took off 3 bases at V and 1 base at J, with 12 bases between the two ends. CDR1 is LGHNA, CDR2 YSLEER, per germline. The CDR3 length is 15 residues. The CDR3 nucleotides are TGCGCCAGCAGCCAGGAAGACACAGTTAACTATGGCTACACCTTC. Its protein is CASSQEDTVNYGYTF.

The chain carries TRBV7-6 and TRBJ2-6, with D possibly matching TRBD1 (5 bases). Germline V gene data show CDR1 as SGHVS and CDR2 as FNYEAQ. The CDR3 runs 12 residues. V dropped 0 bases and J dropped 16 bases, with 10 bases sitting between them. The CDR3 region has the DNA TGTGCCAGCAGCTTAGCGCAGGGTCCTCTGACTTTC. Translation: CASSLAQGPLTF.

This clonotype was found many times. V usage is TRBV2 and J usage is TRBJ2-7, with 7 bases lining up with TRBD2. Germline lookup yields CDR1 SNHLY and CDR2 FYNNEI. The CDR3 is made up of 15 amino acids. The junction had 13 bases not matched to a gene; V was cut back by 4 bases and J by 7 bases. CDR3 nucleotide sequence: TGTGCCAGCAGTGGCGGGAGCAGATCTCGTAGGGAGCAGTACTTC. It is translated as CASSGGSRSRREQYF.

Many counts were recorded for this clonotype. The chain links TRBV20-1 to TRBJ1-6; D gene uncertain. This CDR3 is 15 amino acids long. Germline V gene data show CDR1 as DFQATT and CDR2 as SNEGSKA (reference sequence). Trimming left V 2 bases short and J 4 bases short, with 12 bases between. CDR3 nucleotides: TGCAGTGCTAGAAATGTCCACGCGTATAATTCACCCCTCCACTTT. It is translated as CSARNVHAYNSPLHF.